These 6 T cell receptor beta chains originate from one sample sequenced in a study of cytomegalovirus exposure and HLA in healthy donors. Libraries were prepared by immunoSEQ multiplex PCR; TCRdb keeps only in-frame clonotypes and omits some of them. The table lists about 130,000 clones, 88% of them singletons. Source material: PBMCs. The origin of the receptors is a young man in good health and CMV-seronegative.

CDR3 nucleotide sequence: TGTGCCAGCAGTCCCGACAGGGCATATGGCTACACCTTC. Its translation is CASSPDRAYGYTF. V and J are TRBV6-5 and TRBJ1-2, with TRBD1 matching 7 bases. With 5 bases clipped from V and 5 bases from J, the junction kept 5 bases outside the gene matches. The V gene's germline CDR1 is MNHEY and CDR2 SVGAGI. The CDR3 has 13 amino acids.

The CDR3, as DNA: TGCAGCGTTGTGGGACAGAATAAAGAGACCCAGTACTTC. As protein: CSVVGQNKETQYF. V usage is TRBV29-1 and J usage is TRBJ2-5, with 7 bases aligning to TRBD1. V was clipped by 4 bases and J by 3 bases; unmatched bases: 5. The CDR3 totals 13 residues. Germline assignment: CDR1 SQVTM and CDR2 ANQGSEA.

This clone was seen a few times. V gene TRBV20-1 combines with J gene TRBJ1-1; a weak D match, TRBD1 (6 bases). Germline values: CDR1 DFQATT, CDR2 SNEGSKA (reference sequence). V was pared by 3 bases and J by 7 bases, with 9 bases between. This CDR3 is 11 amino acids long. The CDR3 DNA is TGCAGTGCTAGTGGGGGCATTGAAGCTTTCTTT. This codes for CSASGGIEAFF.

The gene calls are TRBV2 and TRBJ2-3; 11 bases agree with TRBD2. The CDR3 loop spans 16 amino acids. The trim removed 8 bases at V and 2 bases at J, leaving 9 bases unmatched. Germline V gene sequence: CDR1 SNHLY, CDR2 FYNNEI. CDR3 sequence (DNA): TGTGCCAGCGGTAATCTAGCGGGAGGACACACAGATACGCAGTATTTT. It codes for CASGNLAGGHTDTQYF. Filled out from reference TRBV2 and TRBJ2-3, the complete variable domain reads EPEVTQTPSHQVTQMGQEVILRCVPISNHLYFYWYRQILGQKVEFLVSFYNNEISEKSEIFDDQFSVERPDGSNFTLKIRSTKLEDSAMYFCASGNLAGGHTDTQYFGPGTRLTVL.

This CDR3 reads CASSPQENTEAFF. The CDR3 DNA sequence: TGTGCCAGCAGCCCACAGGAGAACACTGAAGCTTTCTTT. This chain uses TRBV5-4 with TRBJ1-1, with D maybe TRBD1 (5 bases). CDR3 size: 13 residues. V dropped 4 bases and J dropped 1 base, with 8 bases sitting between them. Germline V gene data show CDR1 as SGHNT and CDR2 as YYREEE (reference sequence).

The rearrangement joins TRBV11-3 to TRBJ2-7; 9 nucleotides agree with TRBD2. J lost 3 bases, V lost 2 bases, and 5 bases had no gene match. CDR1 and CDR2 from the germline V gene are SGHNT and YENEEA. The CDR3 contains 15 residues. CDR3 sequence reads: CASSLFPSGDYEQYF. The DNA of the CDR3 is TGTGCCAGCAGCTTATTTCCTAGCGGGGACTACGAGCAGTACTTC.